Listed here are 30 T cell receptor beta chains from one sample, sequenced in a study of blood T cell repertoires in COVID-19. Assay used: immunoSEQ multiplex PCR; TCRdb lists only in-frame clones, some missing. Of about 180,000 clones in the sample, roughly 84% are singletons; the top ten hold 2.9%. Sequenced material: peripheral blood. These receptors were taken from a woman in her sixties with acute or convalescent COVID-19.

The genes are TRBV7-2 and TRBJ2-7, with TRBD1 identical over 8 bases. From germline, CDR1 is SGHTA and CDR2 FQGNSA. The CDR3 totals 15 residues. The V gene end was trimmed by 4 bases and the J gene end by 0 bases; junction bases not matched to a gene: 5. CDR3 nucleotide sequence: TGTGCCAGCAGCTCTGGACAGGGTGGCTCCTACGAGCAGTACTTC. Translation gives CASSSGQGGSYEQYF. Full variable domain (missing parts from reference TRBV7-2 and TRBJ2-7): GAGVSQSPSNKVTEKGKDVELRCDPISGHTALYWYRQSLGQGLEFLIYFQGNSAPDKSGLPSDRFSAERTGGSVSTLTIQRTQQEDSAVYLCASSSGQGGSYEQYFGPGTRLTVT.

In nucleotides, the CDR3 is TGTGCCAGTAGCCTGGGGGGGAGCAATCAGCCCCAGCATTTT. It encodes CASSLGGSNQPQHF. The gene calls are TRBV19 and TRBJ1-5, with a possible D match to TRBD1 (5 bases). CDR3 length: 14 amino acids. V was cut by 6 bases and J by 1 base, with 10 bases left in between. Germline CDR1 LNHDA, CDR2 SQIVND (reference sequence).

The gene calls are TRBV7-3 and TRBJ1-6, with 10 bases matching TRBD1. J was trimmed by 7 bases and V by 2 bases; bases with no gene match: 5. CDR3 length: 16 amino acids. From germline, CDR1 is SGHTA and CDR2 FQGTGA. CDR3 in amino acids: CASSLQGTGVNSPLHF. The CDR3, as DNA: TGTGCCAGCAGCTTACAGGGGACAGGGGTAAATTCACCCCTCCACTTT.

This sequence joins TRBV5-1 and TRBJ1-4; D gene unclear. Germline assignment: CDR1 SGHRS and CDR2 YFSETQ. The CDR3 extends over 16 amino acids. V was pared by 4 bases and J by 3 bases, with 16 bases between. CDR3 DNA: TGCGCCAGCAGCCGGTCCAACAGCCAGGCTAATGAAAAACTGTTTTTT. Its protein is CASSRSNSQANEKLFF. The full variable domain, with the rest looked up from reference TRBV5-1 and TRBJ1-4, is KAGVTQTPRYLIKTRGQQVTLSCSPISGHRSVSWYQQTPGQGLQFLFEYFSETQRNKGNFPGRFSGRQFSNSRSEMNVSTLELGDSALYLCASSRSNSQANEKLFFGSGTQLSVL.

The chain is built from TRBV27 and TRBJ1-5; 7 positions agree with TRBD1. Germline CDR1 is MNHEY and CDR2 is SMNVEV (reference sequence). Trimming took 5 bases from V and 3 from J; bases not matched to a gene: 4. This CDR3 has 14 residues. The CDR3 sequence is CASSRGTANQPQHF. The CDR3 DNA reads as TGTGCCAGCAGTCGCGGGACAGCCAATCAGCCCCAGCATTTT.

The rearrangement links TRBV27 to TRBJ1-2; TRBD1 agrees at 10 bases. The CDR3 sequence is 15 residues long. Germline values: CDR1 MNHEY, CDR2 SMNVEV (reference sequence). The V and J ends lost 2 bases and 7 bases, in that order; junction bases with no gene match: 7. Here the CDR3 DNA reads TGTGCCAGCAGTTTAAAGACAGGGGGCCCATTTGGCTACACCTTC. This codes for CASSLKTGGPFGYTF.

V gene TRBV24-1 combines with J gene TRBJ2-5; 8 positions agree with TRBD1. This CDR3 contains 15 residues. Trimming at V came to 3 bases and at J to 5 bases, leaving 7 bases not matched to a gene. The germline gives CDR1 KGHDR, CDR2 SFDVKD. DNA for the CDR3: TGTGCCACCAGTGATACAGGGGGGATGAGTGAGACCCAGTACTTC. Translation gives CATSDTGGMSETQYF.

This chain uses TRBV5-4 with TRBJ1-2; D call uncertain. The CDR3 has 14 residues. Trimming pared 5 bases from V and 5 bases from J, leaving 16 bases between. The V gene's germline CDR1 is SGHNT and CDR2 YYREEE (reference sequence). CDR3 sequence (DNA): TGTGCCAGCAGGCCAGAATTCTCTTCATATGGCTACACCTTC. Amino acids: CASRPEFSSYGYTF.

The chain combines TRBV6-2 or TRBV6-3 with TRBJ1-1; D is uncertain. In germline, CDR1 is MNHEY, CDR2 SVGEGT. Trimming shortened V by 6 bases and J by 1 base, and 12 bases separated the two germline ends. CDR3 length: 14 residues. CDR3 DNA: TGTGCCAGCAGCCAACAAGCAGGGAACACTGAAGCTTTCTTT. Its translation: CASSQQAGNTEAFF.

V is TRBV11-3 and J is TRBJ2-5; 7 bases map to TRBD1. V dropped 6 bases and J dropped 1; count of bases not matched to a gene: 2. Germline loops: CDR1 SGHNT, CDR2 YENEEA. The CDR3 runs 13 residues. The CDR3 loop is CASRRDSQETQYF. CDR3 in DNA: TGTGCCAGCAGACGGGACAGCCAAGAGACCCAGTACTTC.

A single count supports this clone. The V call is TRBV6-2 or TRBV6-3, the J call TRBJ2-7, with D possibly being TRBD1 (5 bases). The CDR3 runs 14 residues. The V gene lost 5 bases and the J gene lost 1 base, with 12 bases spanning the gap. Germline V gives CDR1 MNHEY, CDR2 SVGEGT. The CDR3 reads CASSTTVTSYEQYF. The CDR3 coding sequence is TGTGCCAGCAGTACGACAGTGACGTCCTACGAGCAGTACTTC.

In its sample, this clone was seen a few times. The rearrangement uses TRBV4-1 and TRBJ1-4; TRBD1 agrees at 11 bases. This CDR3 region has 15 residues. CDR1 MGHRA and CDR2 YSYEKL come from the germline V gene. V trimming: 4 bases; J trimming: 5 bases; junction bases outside the gene matches: 3. CDR3 loop: CASSLRDRGNEKLFF. CDR3 DNA sequence: TGCGCCAGCAGCCTCAGGGACAGGGGGAATGAAAAACTGTTTTTT.

The chain is built from TRBV27 and TRBJ1-5; 7 nucleotides line up with TRBD1. V trimming: 2 bases; J trimming: 3 bases; junction bases outside the gene matches: 1. The CDR3 totals 14 residues. The V gene's germline CDR1 is MNHEY and CDR2 SMNVEV (reference sequence). The CDR3 sequence is CASSLTGDNQPQHF. DNA for the CDR3: TGTGCCAGCAGTTTAACAGGGGACAATCAGCCCCAGCATTTT.

This chain uses TRBV19 with TRBJ1-3, with unresolved D. V was clipped by 3 bases and J by 0 bases, with 9 bases between them. Looked up from germline, CDR1 is LNHDA and CDR2 is SQIVND (reference sequence). The CDR3 totals 15 residues. CDR3 region: CASSISFVSGNTIYF. DNA of the CDR3: TGTGCCAGTAGTATTTCCTTCGTCTCTGGAAACACCATATATTTT. The full variable domain, its missing parts supplied by reference TRBV19 and TRBJ1-3, is DGGITQSPKYLFRKEGQNVTLSCEQNLNHDAMYWYRQDPGQGLRLIYYSQIVNDFQKGDIAEGYSVSREKKESFPLTVTSAQKNPTAFYLCASSISFVSGNTIYFGEGSWLTVV.

V and J are TRBV3-1 (or the pseudogene TRBV3-2) and TRBJ1-5, with 7 positions matching TRBD1. There are 16 residues in the CDR3. Germline V gives CDR1 LGHDT, CDR2 YNNKEL (reference sequence). The J segment lost 2 bases and the V segment lost 1 base, leaving 5 bases of the junction unmatched. Here the CDR3 reads CASSQGTTGGNQPQHF. CDR3 DNA: TGTGCCAGCAGCCAAGGGACAACAGGGGGCAATCAGCCCCAGCATTTT.

The chain employs TRBV5-5 and TRBJ2-1; 9 nucleotides line up with TRBD2. This CDR3 has 16 residues. V trimming: 0 bases; J trimming: 0 bases; junction bases outside the gene matches: 1. The germline V gene has CDR1 SGHKS and CDR2 YYEKEE (reference sequence). The CDR3 nucleotides are TGTGCCAGCAGCTTGGTAGCGGGGGCCTCCTACAATGAGCAGTTCTTC. It encodes CASSLVAGASYNEQFF.

This sequence joins TRBV28 and TRBJ2-2, with TRBD1 matching 7 bases. The CDR3 covers 14 residues. In germline, CDR1 is MDHEN, CDR2 SYDVKM. V was clipped by 8 bases and J by 2 bases; unmatched bases: 5. CDR3 loop: CASRWDSNTGELFF. As DNA, the CDR3 is TGTGCCAGCCGATGGGACAGCAACACCGGGGAGCTGTTTTTT.

The J gene is TRBJ1-1, the V gene TRBV7-2; the D is unclear. Trimming stripped 5 bases from V and 0 bases from J, with 10 bases between. The CDR3 contains 14 residues. The germline gives CDR1 SGHTA, CDR2 FQGNSA. Written as DNA, the CDR3 is TGTGCCAGCAGCCTAAATGCGTTGAACACTGAAGCTTTCTTT. Translation gives CASSLNALNTEAFF.

This clone was counted once. This sequence joins TRBV15 and TRBJ2-5, with 9 bases that match TRBD1. V shed 2 bases, J shed 5 bases, and the junction held 3 bases outside the gene matches. CDR1 and CDR2 (germline): LNHNV, YYDKDF (reference sequence). The CDR3 sequence is 14 residues long. CDR3 residues: CATSRHRGPETQYF. CDR3 DNA: TGTGCCACCAGCAGACACAGGGGGCCGGAGACCCAGTACTTC.

V and J are TRBV15 and TRBJ1-3, with D perhaps matching TRBD1 (5 bases). Trimming pared 0 bases from V and 4 bases from J, leaving 10 bases between. CDR3 length equals 15 residues. Germline V CDR1 and CDR2: LNHNV, YYDKDF (reference sequence). The CDR3 DNA reads as TGTGCCACCAGCAGAGATCAAGGGGCAGGAAACACCATATATTTT. Translation: CATSRDQGAGNTIYF.

This clone was seen a single time. The chain uses TRBV4-1 and TRBJ2-7; maybe TRBD2 (5 bases). In germline, CDR1 is MGHRA, CDR2 YSYEKL. The CDR3 has 16 residues. Trimming removed 0 bases at V and 2 bases at J, with 14 bases between. CDR3 sequence: CASSQDPGNPAYEQYF. CDR3 in DNA: TGCGCCAGCAGCCAAGATCCCGGGAACCCTGCCTACGAGCAGTACTTC.

The chain uses TRBV7-2 and TRBJ1-2, with 7 positions matching TRBD1. Germline loops: CDR1 SGHTA, CDR2 FQGNSA. The CDR3 totals 16 residues. Trimming removed 3 bases from V and 2 bases from J; junction bases left unmatched: 9. CDR3 nucleotides: TGTGCCAGCAGCTTCAGGAGGGGGCAGGGCAACTATGGCTACACCTTC. Its translation: CASSFRRGQGNYGYTF.

This chain uses TRBV7-2 with TRBJ1-3; D gene unclear. CDR1 and CDR2 (germline): SGHTA, FQGNSA. V gave up 5 bases and J gave up 0 bases, with 14 bases separating them. This CDR3 contains 16 residues. The CDR3 sequence: CASSLGGLLSGNTIYF. The CDR3 bases are TGTGCCAGCAGCCTGGGAGGACTGCTCTCTGGAAACACCATATATTTT.

On this clone: One end of the junction is discordant with germline, which a read error may explain. The gene calls are TRBV19 and TRBJ2-3; 7 bases agree with TRBD2. Looked up from germline, CDR1 is LNHDA and CDR2 is SQIVND (reference sequence). The length of the CDR3 is 16 residues. DNA for the CDR3: TGTGCCAGTAGTGTAGAAACGGGACTAAACACAGATACGCAGTATTTT. This sequence encodes CASSVETGLNTDTQYF.

This chain connects TRBV3-1 (or the pseudogene TRBV3-2) to TRBJ1-2, with 10 bases lining up with TRBD1. Germline CDR1 is LGHDT and CDR2 is YNNKEL (reference sequence). The J segment lost 3 bases and the V segment lost 1 base, leaving 5 bases of the junction unmatched. The CDR3 runs 16 residues. CDR3 loop: CASSQGGQGRDYGYTF. CDR3 coding DNA: TGTGCCAGCAGCCAAGGGGGACAGGGGCGTGACTATGGCTACACCTTC.

The chain couples TRBV4-2 to TRBJ2-7, with 9 bases lining up with TRBD2. Trimming removed 0 bases from V and 6 bases from J; junction bases left unmatched: 9. This CDR3 comprises 16 residues. Germline CDR1 reads LGHNA; CDR2 reads YNFKEQ. The CDR3 is CASSQDVAGGRGEQYF. The CDR3, as DNA: TGTGCCAGCAGCCAAGATGTGGCGGGGGGGCGTGGCGAGCAGTACTTC.

The rearrangement joins TRBV4-2 to TRBJ2-7; no clear D gene. There are 14 residues in the CDR3. Trimming shortened V by 0 bases and J by 0 bases, and 6 bases separated the two germline ends. The V gene's germline CDR1 is LGHNA and CDR2 YNFKEQ. The CDR3 is CASSQDTSSYEQYF. CDR3 nucleotide sequence: TGTGCCAGCAGCCAAGACACTTCCTCCTACGAGCAGTACTTC.

The chain's CDR3 is CASSPAGANYGYTF. The DNA of the CDR3 is TGTGCCAGCAGCCCCGCGGGGGCGAACTATGGCTACACCTTC. The chain links TRBV5-4 to TRBJ1-2; the D gene is possibly TRBD1 (6 bases). The V and J ends lost 4 bases and 2 bases respectively, with 12 bases between them. Germline V gives CDR1 SGHNT, CDR2 YYREEE (reference sequence). The CDR3 has 14 residues.

J is TRBJ2-3 and V is TRBV12-5; D is perhaps TRBD2 (5 bases). The CDR3 totals 16 residues. Germline CDR1 is LGHNT and CDR2 is FRNRAP. Trimming took 2 bases from V and 3 from J, leaving 15 bases between them. The CDR3 region is CASGLSTTPGTDTQYF. The CDR3, as DNA: TGTGCTAGTGGTTTGTCTACAACCCCGGGGACAGATACGCAGTATTTT.

This sequence joins TRBV19 and TRBJ2-3, with 7 positions matching TRBD2. V dropped 8 bases and J dropped 3; count of bases not matched to a gene: 8. Germline V gene data show CDR1 as LNHDA and CDR2 as SQIVND (reference sequence). The CDR3 is 14 residues long. The CDR3 loop reads CASGGGAVTDTQYF. Here the CDR3 DNA reads TGTGCCAGTGGGGGGGGAGCGGTGACAGATACGCAGTATTTT.